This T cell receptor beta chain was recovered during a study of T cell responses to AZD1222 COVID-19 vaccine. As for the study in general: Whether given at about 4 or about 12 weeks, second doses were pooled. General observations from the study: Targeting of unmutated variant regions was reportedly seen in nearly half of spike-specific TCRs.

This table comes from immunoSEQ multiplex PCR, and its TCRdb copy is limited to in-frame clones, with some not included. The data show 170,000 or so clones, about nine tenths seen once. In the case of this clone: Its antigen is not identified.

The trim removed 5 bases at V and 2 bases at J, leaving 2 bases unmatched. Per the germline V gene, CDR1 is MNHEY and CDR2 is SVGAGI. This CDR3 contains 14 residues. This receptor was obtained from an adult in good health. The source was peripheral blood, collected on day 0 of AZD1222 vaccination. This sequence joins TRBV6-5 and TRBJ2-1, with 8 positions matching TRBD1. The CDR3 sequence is CASSRTGPYNEQFF. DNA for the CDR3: TGTGCCAGCAGTAGGACAGGGCCCTACAATGAGCAGTTCTTC.